These 4 T cell receptor beta chains originate from one sample sequenced in a study of spatial heterogeneity in lung cancer. Whole-study findings and limits: Intratumoral expanded alpha and beta TCR counts were found to track tumor mutation counts.

Each CDR3 protein gets one entry after TCRdb re-called the 5' RACE reads with MiXCR. The sample includes roughly 17,000 distinct CDR3 sequences, 9.6% of them seen just once. These receptors have no identified antigens. Time point of the sample: sample taken at primary tumor resection. Sequencing was performed on lung tumor tissue, taken at surgery. These receptors originate from a female donor with early-stage non-small cell lung cancer.

Comments on this clonotype: This beta chain was picked up by a library intended for alpha chains and is off target, so its count carries little meaning. J is TRBJ2-1 and V is TRBV15; D unclear. Trimming took off 6 bases at V and 4 bases at J, with 7 bases between the two ends. Germline V CDR1 and CDR2: LNHNV, YYDKDF (reference sequence). The CDR3 extends over 12 amino acids. CDR3 protein: CATSRPYNEQFF. The CDR3 DNA is TGTGCCACCAGTAGGCCTTACAATGAGCAGTTCTTC.

This clonotype was counted ten times or more. Being off target in a library aimed at alpha chains, this beta chain has a size of little meaning. The V call is TRBV6-2 or TRBV6-3, the J call TRBJ2-7; D ambiguous. The CDR3 contains 12 residues. Per the germline V gene, CDR1 is MNHEY and CDR2 is SVGEGT. V was pared by 2 bases and J by 3 bases, with 5 bases between. The CDR3 bases are TGTGCCAGCAGTTACGCCATCTACGAGCAGTACTTC. Protein product: CASSYAIYEQYF.

This clonotype was counted between two and nine times. Since it is a stray read in a library aimed at alpha chains, this beta chain has a size that is not meaningful. This chain links TRBV20-1 with TRBJ2-2, with 9 positions matching TRBD2. The ends lost 1 base at V and 6 bases at J; junction bases unmatched: 12. The length of the CDR3 is 17 residues. Germline V gives CDR1 DFQATT, CDR2 SNEGSKA (reference sequence). The CDR3 bases are TGCAGTGCTAGAGGGGGCACCGGGACTAGCTTCTCCGGGGAGCTGTTTTTT. Protein product: CSARGGTGTSFSGELFF.

To note about this clonotype: Because this beta chain is a stray read in a library intended to capture alpha chains, its abundance should not be given much weight. The rearrangement links TRBV12-3 or TRBV12-4 to TRBJ1-5; 9 nucleotides agree with TRBD1. V trimming: 5 bases; J trimming: 3 bases; junction bases outside the gene matches: 8. This CDR3 has 16 residues. The CDR3 sequence: CASSPADRGVNQPQHF. The CDR3 nucleotides are TGTGCCAGCAGTCCGGCGGACAGGGGCGTCAATCAGCCCCAGCATTTT.